This T cell receptor beta chain was documented in a study of shared clonotypes between healthy human individuals. Trimming left V 0 bases short and J 4 bases short, with 15 bases between. The CDR3 is made up of 17 amino acids. Germline-derived CDR1 and CDR2 are MDHEN and SYDVKM. The genomic DNA of each subset was split evenly across several immunoSEQ plates. Data came from immunoSEQ multiplex PCR; TCRdb stores just in-frame clones and leaves some out. The sample lists about 1.1 million clones; around three quarters were seen once. The receptor was derived from a man younger than 30 in good health. Some clones in this sample may be carry-over from other donors' samples. Source material: memory CD4+ T cells from PBMCs. Subset described: CD45RA-negative fraction. The J gene is TRBJ1-4, the V gene TRBV28, with D possibly matching TRBD1 (6 bases). The CDR3 is CASSLWTSGGINEKLFF. Written as DNA, the CDR3 is TGTGCCAGCAGTTTATGGACGTCGGGGGGCATTAATGAAAAACTGTTTTTT.